This TCR beta chain was recovered during a study of OX40 agonist ivuxolimab in advanced cancers. Study summary: The study gave patients intravenous ivuxolimab at 0.01 to 10 mg/kg every 2 weeks. Partial responses were achieved by three patients: one hepatocellular carcinoma, two cutaneous melanoma.

This CDR3 spans 15 amino acids. V shed 0 bases and J shed 0 bases, with 7 bases lying between them. CDR1 and CDR2 (germline): SGDLS, YYNGEE. Peripheral blood came from all dose cohorts at three timepoints. Assay: immunoSEQ multiplex PCR; the TCRdb copy retains only in-frame clones and omits some. The sample lists more than 80,000 clones, around 85% occurring once. The rearrangement uses TRBV9 and TRBJ1-3; D ambiguous. The specimen comprised CD4+ or CD8+ T cells sorted from blood, sampled in a trial of the OX40 agonist ivuxolimab. This clonotype was obtained from an adult with an advanced solid tumor such as melanoma, head and neck, liver or kidney cancer. CDR3 sequence: CASSVESDSGNTIYF. Written as DNA, the CDR3 is TGTGCCAGCAGCGTAGAAAGCGACTCTGGAAACACCATATATTTT.